The clone carrying this T cell receptor (beta chain) was seen only a few times. Its antigen is not known. Germline CDR1 is SQVTM and CDR2 is ANQGSEA. J gave up 2 bases and V 8 bases, and 9 bases lay outside the gene matches. The CDR3 extends over 13 amino acids. PCR primers comprised 60 Vbeta and 13 Jbeta primers. The table came from immunoSEQ multiplex PCR; TCRdb's copy has only in-frame clones and leaves some out. The sample has approximately 79,000 clones; around 74% are singletons. The data stem from a study of cytomegalovirus exposure and HLA in healthy donors. Study-wide points: A prior analysis recorded that most TCR beta V segments were productive about 87% or about 30% of the time.

V gene TRBV29-1 combines with J gene TRBJ2-7; 7 bases line up with TRBD2. The material sequenced was PBMCs. This TCR derives from a boy aged 5-17 years in good health and CMV-seronegative. In DNA form, the CDR3 reads TGCAGCTTTCGTGGGGACTACCCCTACGAGCAGTACTTC. It translates to CSFRGDYPYEQYF.